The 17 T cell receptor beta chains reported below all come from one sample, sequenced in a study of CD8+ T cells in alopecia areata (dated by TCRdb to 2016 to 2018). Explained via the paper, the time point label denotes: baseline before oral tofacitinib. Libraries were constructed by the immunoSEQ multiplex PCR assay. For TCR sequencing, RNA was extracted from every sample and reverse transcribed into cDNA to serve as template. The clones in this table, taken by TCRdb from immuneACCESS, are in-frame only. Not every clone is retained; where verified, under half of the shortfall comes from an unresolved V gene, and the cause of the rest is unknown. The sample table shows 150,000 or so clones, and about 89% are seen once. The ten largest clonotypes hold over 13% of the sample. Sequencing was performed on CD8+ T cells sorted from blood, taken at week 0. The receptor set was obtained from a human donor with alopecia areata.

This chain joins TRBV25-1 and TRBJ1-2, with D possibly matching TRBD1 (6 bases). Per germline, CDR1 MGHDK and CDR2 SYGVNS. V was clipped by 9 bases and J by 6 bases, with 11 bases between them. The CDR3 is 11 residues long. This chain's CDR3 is CASGEGDGYTF. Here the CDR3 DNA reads TGTGCCAGTGGGGAGGGGGATGGCTACACCTTC.

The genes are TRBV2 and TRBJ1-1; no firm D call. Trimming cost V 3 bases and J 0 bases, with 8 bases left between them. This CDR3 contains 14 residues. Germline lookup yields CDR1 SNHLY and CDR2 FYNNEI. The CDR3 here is CASSDEQLNTEAFF. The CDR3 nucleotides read TGTGCCAGCAGTGATGAACAGTTGAACACTGAAGCTTTCTTT. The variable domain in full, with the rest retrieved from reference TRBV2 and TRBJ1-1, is EPEVTQTPSHQVTQMGQEVILRCVPISNHLYFYWYRQILGQKVEFLVSFYNNEISEKSEIFDDQFSVERPDGSNFTLKIRSTKLEDSAMYFCASSDEQLNTEAFFGQGTRLTVV.

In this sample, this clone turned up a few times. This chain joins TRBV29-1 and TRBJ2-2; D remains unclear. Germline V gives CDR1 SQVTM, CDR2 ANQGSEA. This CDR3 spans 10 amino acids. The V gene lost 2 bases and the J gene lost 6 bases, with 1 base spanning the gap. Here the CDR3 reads CSVESGELFF. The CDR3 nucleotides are TGCAGCGTTGAATCCGGGGAGCTGTTTTTT.

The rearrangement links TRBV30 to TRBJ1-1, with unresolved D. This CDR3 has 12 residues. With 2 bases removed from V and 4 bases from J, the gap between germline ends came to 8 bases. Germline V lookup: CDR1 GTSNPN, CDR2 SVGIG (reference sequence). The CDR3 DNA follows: TGTGCCTGGAGTCCCGACCCCACTGAAGCTTTCTTT. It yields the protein CAWSPDPTEAFF.

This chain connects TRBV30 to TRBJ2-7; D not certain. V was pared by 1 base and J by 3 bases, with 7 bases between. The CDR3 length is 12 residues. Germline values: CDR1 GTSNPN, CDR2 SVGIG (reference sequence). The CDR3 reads CAWSDSYYEQYF. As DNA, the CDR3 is TGTGCCTGGAGTGACTCTTACTACGAGCAGTACTTC.

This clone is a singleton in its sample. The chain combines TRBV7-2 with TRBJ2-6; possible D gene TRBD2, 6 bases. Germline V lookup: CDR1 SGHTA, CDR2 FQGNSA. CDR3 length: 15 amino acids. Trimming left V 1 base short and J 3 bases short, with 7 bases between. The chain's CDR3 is CASSLVADGANVLTF. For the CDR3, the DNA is TGTGCCAGCAGCTTAGTAGCGGATGGGGCCAACGTCCTGACTTTC.

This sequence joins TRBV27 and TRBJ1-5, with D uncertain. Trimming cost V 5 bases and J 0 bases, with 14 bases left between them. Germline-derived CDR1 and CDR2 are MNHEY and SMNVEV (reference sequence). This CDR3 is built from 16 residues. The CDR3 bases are TGTGCCAGCAGTCTCACAACCGACATTAGCAATCAGCCCCAGCATTTT. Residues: CASSLTTDISNQPQHF.

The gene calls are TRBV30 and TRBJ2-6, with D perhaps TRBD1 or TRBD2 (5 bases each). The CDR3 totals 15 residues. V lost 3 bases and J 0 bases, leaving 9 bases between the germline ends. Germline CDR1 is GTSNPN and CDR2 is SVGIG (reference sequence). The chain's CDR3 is CAWSLGTSGANVLTF. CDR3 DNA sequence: TGTGCCTGGAGCTTAGGGACCTCTGGGGCCAACGTCCTGACTTTC.

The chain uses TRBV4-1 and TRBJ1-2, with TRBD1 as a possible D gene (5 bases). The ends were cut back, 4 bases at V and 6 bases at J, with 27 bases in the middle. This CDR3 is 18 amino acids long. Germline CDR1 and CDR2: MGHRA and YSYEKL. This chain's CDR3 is CASSPTRIELGAGNGYTF. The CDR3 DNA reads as TGCGCCAGCAGCCCCACAAGGATAGAGTTAGGGGCAGGAAATGGCTACACCTTC.

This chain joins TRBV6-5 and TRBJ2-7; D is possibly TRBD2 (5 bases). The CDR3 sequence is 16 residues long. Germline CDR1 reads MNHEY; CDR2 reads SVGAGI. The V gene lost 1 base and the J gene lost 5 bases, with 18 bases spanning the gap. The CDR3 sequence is CASSYLDPDNGDEQYF. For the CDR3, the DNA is TGTGCCAGCAGTTACTTGGACCCTGATAACGGGGACGAGCAGTACTTC.

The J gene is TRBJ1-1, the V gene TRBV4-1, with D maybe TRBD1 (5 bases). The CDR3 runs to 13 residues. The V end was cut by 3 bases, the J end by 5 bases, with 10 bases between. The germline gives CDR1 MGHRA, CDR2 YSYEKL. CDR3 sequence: CASSHVGVTEAFF. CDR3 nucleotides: TGCGCCAGCAGCCATGTGGGGGTTACTGAAGCTTTCTTT.

CDR3 sequence reads: CASSLPQTGGGSGANVLTF. As DNA, the CDR3 is TGTGCCAGCAGCTTGCCCCAGACAGGGGGGGGCTCTGGGGCCAACGTCCTGACTTTC. V gene TRBV7-9 combines with J gene TRBJ2-6; the match to TRBD1 covers 9 bases. Germline-derived CDR1 and CDR2 are SEHNR and FQNEAQ (reference sequence). The CDR3 has 19 residues. Trimming removed 3 bases from V and 0 bases from J; junction bases left unmatched: 9.

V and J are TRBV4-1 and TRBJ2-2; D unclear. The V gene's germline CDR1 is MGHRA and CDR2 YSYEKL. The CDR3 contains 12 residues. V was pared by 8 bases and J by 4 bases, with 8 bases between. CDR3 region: CASRSVTGELFF. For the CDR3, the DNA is TGCGCCAGCCGGTCGGTCACCGGGGAGCTGTTTTTT.

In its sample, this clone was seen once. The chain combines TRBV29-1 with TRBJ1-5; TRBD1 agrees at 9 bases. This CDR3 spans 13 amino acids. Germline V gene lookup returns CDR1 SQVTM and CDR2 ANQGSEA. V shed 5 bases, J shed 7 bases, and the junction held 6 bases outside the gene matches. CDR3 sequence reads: CSVSGTGNQPQHF. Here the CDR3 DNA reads TGCAGCGTTTCCGGGACAGGGAACCAGCCCCAGCATTTT.

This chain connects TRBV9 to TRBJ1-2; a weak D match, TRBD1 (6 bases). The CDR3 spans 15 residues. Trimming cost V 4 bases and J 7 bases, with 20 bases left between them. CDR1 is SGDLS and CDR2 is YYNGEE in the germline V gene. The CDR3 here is CASSPGGTKAGGYTF. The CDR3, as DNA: TGTGCCAGCAGCCCCGGCGGGACAAAAGCCGGTGGCTACACCTTC.

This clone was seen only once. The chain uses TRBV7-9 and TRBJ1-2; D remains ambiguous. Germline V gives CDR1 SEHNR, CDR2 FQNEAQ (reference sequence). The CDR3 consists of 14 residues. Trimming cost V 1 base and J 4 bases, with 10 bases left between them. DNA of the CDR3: TGTGCCAGCAGCTTAGTTGAGACACCCTATGGCTACACCTTC. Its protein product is CASSLVETPYGYTF.

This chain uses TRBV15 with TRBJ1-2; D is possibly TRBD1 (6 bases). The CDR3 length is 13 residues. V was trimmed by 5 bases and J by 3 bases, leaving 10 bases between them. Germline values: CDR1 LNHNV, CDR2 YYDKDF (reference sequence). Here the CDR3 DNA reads TGTGCCACCAGCGGAAGGGGGGACTATGGCTACACCTTC. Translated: CATSGRGDYGYTF.